Listed below are T cell receptor beta chains from one sample, sequenced in a study of T cells in Graves' hyperthyroidism and ophthalmopathy. TCRdb re-analysed the multiplex PCR reads in MiXCR, keeping a single row per CDR3 protein. The sample includes 250,000 to 300,000 distinct CDR3 sequences, around a fifth seen only once; the top ten take 39%. The sample was blood. The source is a man aged 45-65 years with Graves' ophthalmopathy. The CDR3 runs from the conserved cysteine through the conserved F or W. The D gene is left open where the match is weak. Not all rows give a size; the values are once, few, many and, for expanded clones, a class.

abundance,d_gene,v_gene,j_gene,CDR3aa,CDR3nt
many,.,TRBV28,TRBJ2-7,CASTSTSYEQYF,TGTGCCAGCACTAGTACCTCCTACGAGCAGTACTTC
many,.,TRBV6-2/TRBV6-3,TRBJ2-5,CASSSTGTKQETQYF,TGTGCCAGCAGTTCCACAGGGACAAAACAAGAGACCCAGTACTTC
many,.,TRBV11-2,TRBJ1-1,CASSSTAGELEAFF,TGTGCCAGCAGCTCCACTGCGGGGGAGCTTGAAGCTTTCTTT
many,TRBD2,TRBV20-1,TRBJ2-7,CSATDVDGRGDEQYF,TGCAGTGCAACTGATGTGGACGGGAGGGGAGACGAGCAGTACTTC
.,TRBD2,TRBV14,TRBJ2-4,CASSPRGTSGANIQYF,TGTGCCAGCAGCCCCCGAGGGACTAGCGGGGCAAACATTCAGTACTTC
few,.,TRBV5-8,TRBJ2-5,CASSQLLQETQYF,TGTGCCAGCAGCCAACTCCTCCAAGAGACCCAGTACTTC
many,.,TRBV9,TRBJ1-1,CASSVRIGTEAFF,TGTGCCAGCAGCGTCCGAATCGGCACTGAAGCTTTCTTT
.,.,TRBV19,TRBJ2-1,CASSISSLSYEQFF,TGTGCCAGTAGTATATCTAGCCTGAGTTATGAGCAGTTCTTC
.,.,TRBV20-1,TRBJ2-5,CSARDYRGETQYF,TGCAGTGCTAGAGATTATAGGGGGGAGACCCAGTACTTC
.,TRBD2,TRBV2,TRBJ2-7,CASSELAGEFYEQYF,TGTGCCAGCAGTGAACTAGCGGGAGAGTTCTACGAGCAGTACTTC
.,.,TRBV3-1,TRBJ2-2,CASSQLGPGDFGELFF,TGTGCCAGCAGCCAACTGGGACCAGGGGACTTCGGGGAGCTGTTTTTT
.,TRBD1,TRBV9,TRBJ2-5,CASSALQGLWETQYF,TGTGCCAGCAGCGCGCTACAGGGGTTGTGGGAGACCCAGTACTTC
few,TRBD2,TRBV13,TRBJ2-3,CASSLTTSGSYTDTQYF,TGTGCCAGCAGCTTAACGACTAGCGGGAGCTATACAGATACGCAGTATTTT
few,.,TRBV10-3,TRBJ2-4,CAISDGPGRGGPVAKNIQYF,TGTGCCATCAGTGATGGCCCGGGCAGGGGAGGGCCTGTCGCCAAAAACATTCAGTACTTC
.,.,TRBV9,TRBJ1-3,CASSVDPERNTIYF,TGTGCCAGCAGCGTAGATCCTGAGCGAAACACCATATATTTT
many,.,TRBV29-1,TRBJ2-3,CSVGGVTSTDTQYF,TGCAGCGTTGGGGGAGTTACTAGCACAGATACGCAGTATTTT
few,.,TRBV7-3,TRBJ1-1,CASSAPGLEAFF,TGTGCCAGCAGCGCGCCGGGACTCGAAGCTTTCTTT
.,.,TRBV24-1,TRBJ2-1,CATSVPRGGEQFF,TGTGCCACCAGTGTGCCCCGAGGGGGTGAGCAGTTCTTC
.,.,TRBV20-1,TRBJ2-2,CSARKGANTGELFF,TGCAGTGCTAGGAAGGGGGCGAACACCGGGGAGCTGTTTTTT
.,TRBD1,TRBV7-3,TRBJ2-7,CASSLTGQGEQYF,TGTGCCAGCAGCTTAACCGGACAGGGAGAGCAGTACTTC
few,TRBD2,TRBV20-1,TRBJ2-1,CSAGTSADNEQFF,TGCAGTGCTGGGACTAGCGCCGACAATGAGCAGTTCTTC
few,TRBD1,TRBV30,TRBJ1-2,CAWSAFRGPGGYTF,TGTGCCTGGAGTGCCTTCAGGGGGCCCGGTGGCTACACCTTC
few,.,TRBV7-2,TRBJ2-4,CASSQGVDKNIQYF,TGTGCCAGCAGCCAAGGGGTAGACAAAAACATTCAGTACTTC
many,.,TRBV18,TRBJ2-5,CASSPSQGRETQYF,TGTGCCAGCTCACCATCACAGGGCAGAGAGACCCAGTACTTC
.,.,TRBV10-3,TRBJ1-2,CAISASYGYTF,TGTGCCATCAGTGCCAGCTATGGCTACACCTTC
few,.,TRBV29-1,TRBJ1-1,CSAKGVSGHEAFF,TGCAGCGCGAAAGGGGTGAGCGGCCATGAAGCTTTCTTT
few,.,TRBV4-1,TRBJ2-3,CASSQVEGTDTQYF,TGCGCCAGCAGCCAAGTCGAAGGTACAGATACGCAGTATTTT
many,.,TRBV24-1,TRBJ1-5,CATSAGTINQPQHF,TGTGCCACCTCGGCGGGGACAATCAATCAGCCCCAGCATTTT
.,TRBD1,TRBV5-6,TRBJ2-2,CASSLARGSGELFF,TGTGCCAGCAGCTTGGCCAGGGGGAGCGGGGAGCTGTTTTTT
.,.,TRBV28,TRBJ2-7,CASSVGGTKAYEQYF,TGTGCCAGCAGTGTCGGCGGGACGAAGGCCTACGAGCAGTACTTC
.,TRBD1,TRBV5-1,TRBJ1-2,CASSWDSFYGYTF,TGCGCCAGCAGCTGGGACAGCTTTTATGGCTACACCTTC
few,.,TRBV6-1,TRBJ2-5,CASTLRTQYF,TGTGCCAGCACCCTGAGGACCCAGTACTTC
few,TRBD1,TRBV27,TRBJ2-3,CASSLHRGYTDTQYF,TGTGCCAGCAGTTTACACAGGGGCTACACAGATACGCAGTATTTT
once,.,TRBV19,TRBJ2-3,CASSNQVDTDTQYF,TGTGCCAGTAGTAATCAGGTAGACACAGATACGCAGTATTTT
few,.,TRBV6-5,TRBJ1-2,CASSLGTSYTF,TGTGCCAGCAGTCTAGGGACGAGCTACACCTTC